What follows describes a single T cell receptor beta chain. What it recognizes is unknown. This sample was taken from a study of cytomegalovirus exposure and HLA in healthy donors. The germline CDR1 and CDR2 sequences are MNHNS and SASEGT. The CDR3 spans 14 residues. With 8 bases clipped from V and 6 bases from J, the junction kept 10 bases outside the gene matches. Libraries were prepared by immunoSEQ multiplex PCR; TCRdb keeps only in-frame clonotypes and omits some of them. The sample lists some 130,000 clones, around four fifths occurring once. Overall study results and limits: The authors listed 164 TCR beta chains as cytomegalovirus-associated.

This chain links TRBV6-1 with TRBJ2-7; 10 nucleotides match TRBD1. The specimen sequenced was PBMCs. This receptor was taken from a man in his thirties or forties in good health and CMV-seropositive. DNA of the CDR3: TGTGCCAGCCTGACAGGGGGCCCACTACGCGAGCAGTACTTC. Residues: CASLTGGPLREQYF.